This TCR beta chain was documented in a study of T cells in tuberculosis (dated by TCRdb to about 2018). For the study in its entirety: To characterize T cells specific for the mycobacterial lipid antigen glucose monomycolate (GMM), the study used CD1B tetramers together with high-throughput TCR immunosequencing. IGRA-negative adolescents, IGRA-positive adolescents with latent tuberculosis and adults with active tuberculosis, more than 9 per group, were compared in a South African clinical cohort. PBMC from patients with active tuberculosis were archived either before the start of standard anti-tuberculosis treatment or within 7 days of starting that treatment.

From a lookup of the germline V gene, CDR1 and CDR2 are MNHNS and SASEGT. Taken from cysteine to phenylalanine, the CDR3 has 11 residues. The retained sequence is limited to the CDR3, 33 bases, with the frame set at the first base. V is clipped by 6 bases and J by 5 bases, and the sequence between their germline boundaries is 4 bases long. About this clone itself: The target of this receptor is not known. Base qualities are not provided; no much larger clone lies one nucleotide away.

Study-wide findings and limitations: With the diverse GMM-specific repertoire as input, a classifier achieved under 90% accuracy (AUROC 0.75 to 0.9), whereas GEM motif frequencies as input gave around 70% accuracy. Clinical samples were selected based on which cryopreserved specimens were available, and the active tuberculosis cases were adults whereas the controls were adolescents. Smaller NN-distances were partly driven by shorter CDR3-alpha lengths in active tuberculosis patients, and statistical significance was not reached for the TCR-beta difference. Active tuberculosis TCR-alpha repertoires showed smaller mean NN-distances to GMM-specific TCRs than IGRA-negative controls, suggesting clonal expansion of these TCRs.

The sample's time point, from its label and the paper: new active TB diagnosis, blood taken before or within 7 days of starting treatment. The patients with active tuberculosis were newly diagnosed, HIV-seronegative South African adults aged 18 years or older. Active tuberculosis was confirmed by positive sputum smear microscopy and/or positive M. tuberculosis culture. Immunosequencing was performed on unsorted cryopreserved PBMC, with 80,000 to 100,000 T cells per clinical donor covered on average. TCR libraries were generated with the immunoSEQ multiplex PCR assay, using TCR-beta and/or TCR-alpha/delta assays for each sample. The amplified TCR libraries were sequenced using the Illumina high-throughput platform. The study's processing was this. Clustering and dimensionality reduction relied on pairwise TCRdist distances among GMM-specific receptors from T cells that were either sorted ex vivo or expanded in vitro. Each clinical repertoire was scored by mean NN-distance, the average TCRdist to the nearest 10% of tetramer-positive reference sequences. GEM TCR motif frequency was calculated as the fraction of unique TCRs that matched known GEM sequences by V/J usage and CDR3 length. Active tuberculosis was classified by linear discriminant analysis with leave-one-out cross-validation, implemented in scikit-learn. Held by TCRdb, this immuneACCESS table contains in-frame sequences only and omits some clones. Under half of the omission traces to an unresolved V gene where checked; the cause of the rest is unknown. V, J and clone size are taken as reported in that table, and D and trimming were inferred from the DNA itself. In this sample the table shows about 49,000 clones, 90% to 95% of which occur a single time. The ten biggest clones cover more than 1.2% of the sample.

The source was PBMCs, collected at tuberculosis diagnosis. This TCR was recovered from an adult with tuberculosis. The rearranged segments are TRBV6-1 and TRBJ2-2; no confident D gene assignment can be made. The DNA sequence is given as TGTGCCAGCAGCCGTACCGGGGAGCTGTTTTTT. The translation is CASSRTGELFF.